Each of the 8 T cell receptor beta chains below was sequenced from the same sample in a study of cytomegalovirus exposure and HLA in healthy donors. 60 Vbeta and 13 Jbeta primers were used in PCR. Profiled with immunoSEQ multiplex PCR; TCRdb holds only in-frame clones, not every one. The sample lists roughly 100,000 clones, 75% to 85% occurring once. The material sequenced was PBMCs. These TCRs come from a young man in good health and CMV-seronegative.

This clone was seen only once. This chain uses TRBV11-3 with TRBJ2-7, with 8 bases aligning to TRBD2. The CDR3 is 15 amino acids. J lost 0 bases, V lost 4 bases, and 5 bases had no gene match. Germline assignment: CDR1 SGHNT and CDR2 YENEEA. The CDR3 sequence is CASSSGGGTSYEQYF. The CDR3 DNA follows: TGTGCCAGCAGCTCCGGGGGGGGGACCTCCTACGAGCAGTACTTC.

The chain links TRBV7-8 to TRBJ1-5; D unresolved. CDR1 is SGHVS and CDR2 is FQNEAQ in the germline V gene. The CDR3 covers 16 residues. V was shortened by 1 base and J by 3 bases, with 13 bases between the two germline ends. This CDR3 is CASSLGSIQPNQPQHF. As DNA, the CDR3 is TGTGCCAGCAGCTTAGGTTCGATACAACCCAATCAGCCCCAGCATTTT.

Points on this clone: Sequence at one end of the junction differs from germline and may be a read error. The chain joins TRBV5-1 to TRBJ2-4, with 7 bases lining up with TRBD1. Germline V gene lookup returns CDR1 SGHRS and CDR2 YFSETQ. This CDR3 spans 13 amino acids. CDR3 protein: CASSLDTGEGANF. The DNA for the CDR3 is TGCGCCAGCAGCTTGGATACAGGGGAAGGAGCGAACTTC.

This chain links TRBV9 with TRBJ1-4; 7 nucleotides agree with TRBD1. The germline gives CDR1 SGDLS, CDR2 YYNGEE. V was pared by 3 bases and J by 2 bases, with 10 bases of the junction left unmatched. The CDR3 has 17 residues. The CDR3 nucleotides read TGTGCCAGCAGCGAACAGGGGTTGGTGGACACTAATGAAAAACTGTTTTTT. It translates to CASSEQGLVDTNEKLFF.

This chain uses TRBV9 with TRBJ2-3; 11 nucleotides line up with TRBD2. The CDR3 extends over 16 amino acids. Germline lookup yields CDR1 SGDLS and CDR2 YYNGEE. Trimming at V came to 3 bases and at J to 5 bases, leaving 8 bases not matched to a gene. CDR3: CASSARGTSGGDTQYF. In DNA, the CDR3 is TGTGCCAGCAGCGCAAGGGGGACTAGCGGAGGAGATACGCAGTATTTT. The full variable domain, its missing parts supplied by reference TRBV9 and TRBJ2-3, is DSGVTQTPKHLITATGQRVTLRCSPRSGDLSVYWYQQSLDQGLQFLIQYYNGEERAKGNILERFSAQQFPDLHSELNLSSLELGDSALYFCASSARGTSGGDTQYFGPGTRLTVL.

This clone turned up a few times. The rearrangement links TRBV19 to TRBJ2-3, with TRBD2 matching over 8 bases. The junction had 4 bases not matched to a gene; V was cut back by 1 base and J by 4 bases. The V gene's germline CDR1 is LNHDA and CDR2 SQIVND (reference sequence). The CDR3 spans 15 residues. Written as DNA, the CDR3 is TGTGCCAGTAGTATAGCCGCGGGAGGATCAGATACGCAGTATTTT. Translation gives CASSIAAGGSDTQYF.

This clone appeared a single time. Here the CDR3 reads CASSLEVQDHGYTF. The CDR3 DNA follows: TGTGCCAGCAGCTTAGAAGTCCAGGATCATGGCTACACCTTC. The gene calls are TRBV11-2 and TRBJ1-2, with D unclear. The CDR3 sequence is 14 residues long. V was cut by 0 bases and J by 6 bases, with 11 bases left in between. From germline, CDR1 is SGHAT and CDR2 FQNNGV.

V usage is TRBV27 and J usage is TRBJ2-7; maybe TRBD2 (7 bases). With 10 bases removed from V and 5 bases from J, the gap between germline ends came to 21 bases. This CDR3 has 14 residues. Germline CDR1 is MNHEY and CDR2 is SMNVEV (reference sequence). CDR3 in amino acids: CATSTRGGSDEQYF. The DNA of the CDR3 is TGTGCCACCTCCACGAGGGGGGGATCCGACGAGCAGTACTTC.